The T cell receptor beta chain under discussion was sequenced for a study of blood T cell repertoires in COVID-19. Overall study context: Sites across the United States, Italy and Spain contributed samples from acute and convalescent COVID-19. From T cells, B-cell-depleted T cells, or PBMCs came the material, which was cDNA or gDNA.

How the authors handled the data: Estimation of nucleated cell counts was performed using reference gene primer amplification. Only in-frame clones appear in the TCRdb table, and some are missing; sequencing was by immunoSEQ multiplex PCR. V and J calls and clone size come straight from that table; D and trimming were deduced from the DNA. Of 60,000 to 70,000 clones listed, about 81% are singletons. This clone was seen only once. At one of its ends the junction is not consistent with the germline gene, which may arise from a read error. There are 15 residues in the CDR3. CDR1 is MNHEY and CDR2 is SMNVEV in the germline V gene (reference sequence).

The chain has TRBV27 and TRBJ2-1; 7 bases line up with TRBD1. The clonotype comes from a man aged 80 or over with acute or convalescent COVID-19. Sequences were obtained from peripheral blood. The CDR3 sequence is CASSLSPPRQGVRLF. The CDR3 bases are TGTGCCAGCAGTTTATCGCCCCCGAGACAGGGCGTTCGGCTCTTC.